This T cell receptor beta chain came from a study of blood T cell repertoires in COVID-19. Study-level information: Samples came from the United States, Italy and Spain, spanning acute and convalescent COVID-19.

The junction had 9 bases not matched to a gene; V was cut back by 5 bases and J by 7 bases. CDR3 length: 17 residues. Germline CDR1 and CDR2: SGHTA and FQGNSA. Clones were sequenced by immunoSEQ multiplex PCR, and TCRdb holds only the in-frame ones, with some missing. The table has more than 75,000 clones, 89% seen once. Patients at the Seattle site were enrolled during active infection and followed longitudinally. The chain joins TRBV7-2 to TRBJ1-6; 12 bases map to TRBD1. Sequencing was done on a sample of peripheral blood. The clonotype was recovered from a man between 50 and 59 years old with COVID-19, enrolled during active disease. CDR3 sequence reads: CASSPGTGGLRNSPLHF. CDR3 sequence (DNA): TGTGCCAGCAGCCCGGGGACAGGGGGCCTTAGGAATTCACCCCTCCACTTT.